The present entry profiles one TCR beta chain with its context. The record originates from a study of blood T cell repertoires in COVID-19. Study-level information: The United States, Italy and Spain supplied acute and convalescent COVID-19 samples.

As originally analysed: Reference gene primer amplification in the assay estimated nucleated cell counts. Produced via immunoSEQ multiplex PCR; TCRdb's table is partial and in-frame only. D and trimming were read from the DNA, whereas the V and J calls and clone size are those reported in that table. The data contain about 260,000 clones, around 90% of them singletons. Trimming cost V 2 bases and J 3 bases, with 7 bases left between them. In germline, CDR1 is SGHAT, CDR2 FQNNGV. The CDR3 is 13 amino acids. This clonotype was sampled from a man aged 60 to 69 who had recovered from COVID-19. The sample taken for sequencing was peripheral blood. The chain uses TRBV11-2 and TRBJ1-2; D remains ambiguous. CDR3 bases: TGTGCCAGCAGCTTATCCCTCGACTATGGCTACACCTTC. It specifies CASSLSLDYGYTF.